The 31 T cell receptor beta chains listed next were all sequenced from one sample in a study of response to subunit inactivated influenza vaccine (dated by TCRdb to the late 2010s). Libraries were made using RT-PCR. Sequenced on an Illumina HiSeq 2500. TCRdb reanalyzed the raw reads on its own, using fastp at Q25 for trimming and MiXCR for clone calling, and kept in-frame beta chains. CDR3 protein sequences are deduplicated, and each keeps its most common genes and DNA. The sample contains about 540,000 distinct CDR3 sequences, roughly 25% of them found a single time. The ten biggest clones cover 2.5% to 3% of the sample. This sample also appeared in a second study, on T cells expressing NK-cell markers. Drawing on the second study: The TCR beta cDNA libraries were made using 5'RACE template switching, a step that added both a universal primer site and unique molecular identifiers.

This specimen was CD4+ T cells sorted from PBMCs, taken approximately 13 days after vaccination. The receptors were sampled from a man over 45 who received an inactivated influenza vaccine. Donor details come from another sample of the same person, matched by shared clones.

The chain combines TRBV5-8 with TRBJ1-2; possibly TRBD1 for D (5 bases). Germline V gene lookup returns CDR1 SGHTS and CDR2 YDEGEE. CDR3 length: 14 amino acids. V lost 4 bases, J lost 5 bases, and 15 bases lay in between. Here the CDR3 reads CASSTRDLGYGYTF. CDR3 in DNA: TGTGCCAGCAGCACCAGGGATTTAGGTTATGGCTACACCTTC.

This chain links TRBV29-1 with TRBJ2-5, with D hard to call. CDR3 length: 13 amino acids. Trimming pared 6 bases from V and 5 bases from J, leaving 16 bases between. CDR1 SQVTM and CDR2 ANQGSEA come from the germline V gene. The CDR3 loop reads CSVVTVWGETQYF. In DNA, the CDR3 is TGCAGCGTGGTCACAGTGTGGGGTGAGACCCAGTACTTC. Using reference TRBV29-1 and TRBJ2-5 for the parts outside the CDR3, the full variable domain is SAVISQKPSRDICQRGTSLTIQCQVDSQVTMMFWYRQQPGQSLTLIATANQGSEATYESGFVIDKFPISRPNLTFSTLTVSNMSPEDSSIYLCSVVTVWGETQYFGPGTRLLVL.

This clonotype has more than one count but fewer than ten. This rearrangement joins TRBV19 to TRBJ2-7; TRBD1 aligns across 11 bases. The CDR3 covers 14 residues. The germline gives CDR1 LNHDA, CDR2 SQIVND (reference sequence). V shed 3 bases, J shed 4 bases, and the junction held 2 bases outside the gene matches. The CDR3 here is CASSMGTGGYEQYF. CDR3 nucleotides: TGTGCCAGTAGTATGGGGACAGGGGGATACGAGCAGTACTTC.

The J gene is TRBJ2-2, the V gene TRBV28; D is possibly TRBD1 (6 bases). From germline, CDR1 is MDHEN and CDR2 SYDVKM. Trimming took off 4 bases at V and 1 base at J, with 13 bases between the two ends. There are 16 residues in the CDR3. The CDR3 reads CASSSRQERNTGELFF. CDR3 in DNA: TGTGCCAGCAGTTCCAGACAGGAAAGGAACACCGGGGAGCTGTTTTTT.

The rearrangement joins TRBV20-1 to TRBJ2-7; D is possibly TRBD1 (6 bases). V was trimmed by 5 bases and J by 2 bases, leaving 10 bases between them. The CDR3 loop spans 12 amino acids. The germline CDR1 and CDR2 sequences are DFQATT and SNEGSKA (reference sequence). In DNA form, the CDR3 reads TGCAGTGCTGGACAGCTCACCTACGAGCAGTACTTC. Translation: CSAGQLTYEQYF.

For this clonotype: Sequence at one end of the junction differs from germline and may be a read error. The chain joins TRBV9 to TRBJ2-5, with D perhaps matching TRBD1 or TRBD2 (7 bases each). Germline-derived CDR1 and CDR2 are SGDLS and YYNGEE. The CDR3 runs to 15 residues. CDR3: CASGVGGGQKETQYF. CDR3 DNA: TGTGCCAGCGGCGTAGGGGGGGGACAGAAAGAGACCCAGTACTTC.

The chain couples TRBV6-1 to TRBJ2-3; 7 bases fit TRBD2. The trim removed 3 bases at V and 4 bases at J, leaving 7 bases unmatched. This CDR3 contains 15 residues. CDR1 is MNHNS and CDR2 is SASEGT in the germline V gene. CDR3 sequence: CASSDFVLASDTQYF. The CDR3 DNA reads as TGTGCCAGCAGTGATTTCGTACTAGCGTCAGATACGCAGTATTTT.

The sample holds a few counts of this clonotype. This chain joins TRBV20-1 and TRBJ2-7; D is unclear. Germline loops: CDR1 DFQATT, CDR2 SNEGSKA (reference sequence). The CDR3 totals 12 residues. Here the CDR3 DNA reads TGCAGAGCCGGTGGAAACTCCTACGAGCAGTACTTC. Amino acids: CRAGGNSYEQYF.

This clonotype was counted a few times. The CDR3, as DNA: TGCAGTGCTAGAGACAGCACCTACAATGAGCAGTTCTTC. Protein product: CSARDSTYNEQFF. V gene TRBV20-1 combines with J gene TRBJ2-1; D uncertain. V lost 0 bases, J lost 2 bases, and 5 bases lay in between. Germline CDR1 and CDR2: DFQATT and SNEGSKA (reference sequence). CDR3 length: 13 residues.

There are a few counts of this clonotype. The chain couples TRBV20-1 to TRBJ2-4; 7 bases align to TRBD1. Germline V gene sequence: CDR1 DFQATT, CDR2 SNEGSKA (reference sequence). The CDR3 extends over 13 amino acids. V gave up 4 bases and J gave up 1 base; unmatched junction bases: 1. CDR3 amino acids: CSATRGAKNIQYF. In nucleotides, the CDR3 is TGCAGTGCTACCAGGGGGGCCAAAAACATTCAGTACTTC.

This sequence joins TRBV12-3 or TRBV12-4 and TRBJ2-7; D might be TRBD2 (5 bases). This CDR3 contains 10 residues. V was trimmed by 10 bases and J by 6 bases, leaving 10 bases between them. The CDR3 sequence: CATGRGEQYF. CDR3 nucleotide sequence: TGTGCCACCGGCCGGGGCGAGCAGTACTTC.

The CDR3, as DNA: TGTGCCAGCAGTGCTGGGGGCCTGACAGATACGCAGTATTTT. It encodes CASSAGGLTDTQYF. The rearrangement joins TRBV11-1 to TRBJ2-3, with a possible D match to TRBD1 (6 bases). V was clipped by 6 bases and J by 3 bases, with 13 bases between them. There are 14 residues in the CDR3. Germline V gene sequence: CDR1 SGHAT, CDR2 FQDESV (reference sequence). The full variable domain, completed using reference TRBV11-1 and TRBJ2-3, is EAEVAQSPRYKITEKSQAVAFWCDPISGHATLYWYRQILGQGPELLVQFQDESVVDDSQLPKDRFSAERLKGVDSTLKIQPAELGDSAMYLCASSAGGLTDTQYFGPGTRLTVL.

This clonotype was seen a few times. The V gene is TRBV28, the J gene TRBJ2-1; TRBD1 agrees at 10 bases. The ends lost 5 bases at V and 2 bases at J; junction bases unmatched: 12. The CDR3 spans 18 residues. Germline lookup yields CDR1 MDHEN and CDR2 SYDVKM. DNA for the CDR3: TGTGCCAGCAGTGCGACAGGGGGCACCTTTAAGCCCTACAATGAGCAGTTCTTC. Protein sequence: CASSATGGTFKPYNEQFF.

The chain recombines TRBV20-1 with TRBJ2-2, with D tentatively TRBD2 (5 bases). V shed 5 bases and J shed 3 bases, with 16 bases lying between them. The germline gives CDR1 DFQATT, CDR2 SNEGSKA (reference sequence). The CDR3 runs to 15 residues. CDR3 coding DNA: TGCAGTGCTCATTCGGGGTACTCCTACACCGGGGAGCTGTTTTTT. Its protein product is CSAHSGYSYTGELFF.

This clonotype occurred a few times. The genes are TRBV5-5 and TRBJ1-3; the D is unclear. The CDR3 loop spans 15 amino acids. Germline values: CDR1 SGHKS, CDR2 YYEKEE (reference sequence). The V end lost 0 bases, the J end lost 4 bases, and 11 bases lay between the germline ends. The CDR3: CASSLVPGRGNTIYF. The CDR3 nucleotides read TGTGCCAGCAGCTTGGTTCCCGGGAGGGGAAACACCATATATTTT.

V and J are TRBV4-1 and TRBJ2-7, with unresolved D. CDR1 MGHRA and CDR2 YSYEKL come from the germline V gene. With 1 base removed from V and 5 bases from J, the gap between germline ends came to 15 bases. The CDR3 contains 15 residues. CDR3 in amino acids: CASSQGPGRRNEQYF. Here the CDR3 DNA reads TGCGCCAGCAGCCAAGGCCCAGGTCGGCGGAACGAGCAGTACTTC.

V usage is TRBV2 and J usage is TRBJ2-3, with 8 nucleotides matching TRBD1. Germline CDR1 reads SNHLY; CDR2 reads FYNNEI. The V segment lost 8 bases and the J segment 2 bases; nucleotides outside the gene matches: 12. The CDR3 is made up of 16 amino acids. CDR3 nucleotides: TGTGCCAGCGGGTACCCCGACAGGGGAATCACAGATACGCAGTATTTT. Encoded protein: CASGYPDRGITDTQYF.

The gene calls are TRBV21-1 and TRBJ1-1. TRBV21-1 is a listed pseudogene. The CDR3 sequence is 16 residues long. The CDR3 sequence: CASSPPGPSGNTEAFF. The DNA of the CDR3 is TGTGCCAGCAGCCCCCCCGGGCCTTCCGGGAACACTGAAGCTTTCTTT.

The rearrangement links TRBV12-3 or TRBV12-4 to TRBJ1-2; TRBD1 matches 7 bases. Losses at the gene ends were 1 base for V and 7 bases for J; bases not matched to a gene: 9. This CDR3 comprises 15 residues. The CDR3 is CASSLGVTGSFGYTF. CDR3 sequence (DNA): TGTGCCAGCAGTTTAGGAGTGACAGGGTCGTTTGGCTACACCTTC.

The chain carries TRBV7-2 and TRBJ2-2; D remains unclear. Germline lookup yields CDR1 SGHTA and CDR2 FQGNSA. The CDR3 is 13 amino acids. V lost 6 bases, J lost 0 bases, and 5 bases lay in between. The CDR3 here is CASSRANTGELFF. Here the CDR3 DNA reads TGTGCCAGCAGTCGAGCGAACACCGGGGAGCTGTTTTTT. Full variable domain (missing parts from reference TRBV7-2 and TRBJ2-2): GAGVSQSPSNKVTEKGKDVELRCDPISGHTALYWYRQSLGQGLEFLIYFQGNSAPDKSGLPSDRFSAERTGGSVSTLTIQRTQQEDSAVYLCASSRANTGELFFGEGSRLTVL.

The genes are TRBV29-1 and TRBJ2-1, with unresolved D. There are 12 residues in the CDR3. The germline CDR1 and CDR2 sequences are SQVTM and ANQGSEA. V was cut by 6 bases and J by 4 bases, with 10 bases left in between. The CDR3 region has the DNA TGCAGCGTCACCCACACATACAATGAGCAGTTCTTC. Encoded protein: CSVTHTYNEQFF.

In this sample, this clonotype turned up a few times. CDR3 in amino acids: CSVGLAGGSGELFF. CDR3 nucleotide sequence: TGCAGCGTTGGGCTAGCGGGAGGCTCCGGGGAGCTGTTTTTT. V usage is TRBV29-1 and J usage is TRBJ2-2; 11 positions match TRBD2. This CDR3 region has 14 residues. The ends lost 4 bases at V and 6 bases at J; junction bases unmatched: 4. Germline lookup yields CDR1 SQVTM and CDR2 ANQGSEA.

This clonotype was recorded at least ten times. The chain has TRBV5-1 and TRBJ1-1, with a possible D match to TRBD1 (5 bases). The CDR3 extends over 15 amino acids. Germline V gives CDR1 SGHRS, CDR2 YFSETQ. Trimming took off 7 bases at V and 7 bases at J, with 23 bases between the two ends. DNA for the CDR3: TGCGCCAGCTCCCCCCGTGACAGCCATCAAAATGAAGCTTTCTTT. Its protein is CASSPRDSHQNEAFF.

V is TRBV20-1 and J is TRBJ1-5; a weak D match, TRBD1 (6 bases). Looked up from germline, CDR1 is DFQATT and CDR2 is SNEGSKA (reference sequence). V lost 2 bases, J lost 5 bases, and 16 bases lay in between. This CDR3 region has 15 residues. The CDR3 sequence is CSARNRGRGHQPQHF. The CDR3 region has the DNA TGCAGTGCTAGAAACCGGGGCAGGGGCCATCAGCCCCAGCATTTT.

The rearrangement joins TRBV7-2 to TRBJ2-2; TRBD2 agrees at 10 bases. CDR1 is SGHTA, CDR2 FQGNSA, per germline. The junction had 14 bases not matched to a gene; V was cut back by 6 bases and J by 7 bases. The CDR3 has 17 amino acids. CDR3 region: CASSSGALAGRGGELFF. The DNA for the CDR3 is TGTGCCAGCAGTTCAGGGGCACTAGCGGGGCGCGGCGGGGAGCTGTTTTTT.

The chain has TRBV3-1 and TRBJ2-1, with TRBD2 matching 12 bases. The J segment lost 9 bases and the V segment lost 4 bases, leaving 10 bases of the junction unmatched. Germline CDR1 LGHDT, CDR2 YNNKEL (reference sequence). The CDR3 runs 16 residues. The CDR3 sequence: CASSLAWLAGGAEQFF. The CDR3 DNA is TGTGCCAGCAGCCTTGCGTGGCTAGCGGGAGGGGCTGAGCAGTTCTTC.

This clonotype was seen a handful of times. J is TRBJ2-3 and V is TRBV4-1, with a possible D match to TRBD1 (5 bases). The length of the CDR3 is 15 residues. The germline CDR1 and CDR2 sequences are MGHRA and YSYEKL. The V end was cut by 1 base, the J end by 4 bases, with 12 bases between. The CDR3: CASSQGSGIADTQYF. The CDR3 nucleotides are TGCGCCAGCAGCCAAGGATCAGGGATAGCAGATACGCAGTATTTT.

V and J are TRBV28 and TRBJ1-3; possibly TRBD1 for D (5 bases). This CDR3 contains 15 residues. V lost 2 bases, J lost 6 bases, and 14 bases lay in between. The V gene's germline CDR1 is MDHEN and CDR2 SYDVKM. The CDR3 here is CASSLAAGLENTIYF. Written as DNA, the CDR3 is TGTGCCAGCAGTTTAGCGGCAGGGTTGGAAAACACCATATATTTT. The full variable domain, its missing parts supplied by reference TRBV28 and TRBJ1-3, is DVKVTQSSRYLVKRTGEKVFLECVQDMDHENMFWYRQDPGLGLRLIYFSYDVKMKEKGDIPEGYSVSREKKERFSLILESASTNQTSMYLCASSLAAGLENTIYFGEGSWLTVV.

The table lists this clonotype with a few counts. The chain has TRBV12-3 or TRBV12-4 and TRBJ2-7; possibly TRBD1 for D (5 bases). This CDR3 contains 14 residues. Trimming removed 6 bases from V and 0 bases from J, with 12 bases in between. CDR3 sequence: CASSPTGNSYEQYF. Here the CDR3 DNA reads TGTGCCAGCAGCCCAACAGGAAACTCCTACGAGCAGTACTTC.

The chain couples TRBV5-1 to TRBJ1-6, with unresolved D. The CDR3 totals 14 residues. V was cut by 7 bases and J by 9 bases, with 17 bases left in between. Germline V gene sequence: CDR1 SGHRS, CDR2 YFSETQ. CDR3 DNA sequence: TGCGCCAGCTCCGCACTTGAGGCCTCTTCACCCCTCCACTTT. Its translation: CASSALEASSPLHF. The variable domain in full, with the rest retrieved from reference TRBV5-1 and TRBJ1-6, is KAGVTQTPRYLIKTRGQQVTLSCSPISGHRSVSWYQQTPGQGLQFLFEYFSETQRNKGNFPGRFSGRQFSNSRSEMNVSTLELGDSALYLCASSALEASSPLHFGNGTRLTVT.

This clonotype was detected only a few times. The chain is built from TRBV28 and TRBJ2-1, with 8 bases fitting TRBD2. Germline V CDR1 and CDR2: MDHEN, SYDVKM. The CDR3 consists of 15 residues. Unmatched junction bases numbered 6, after V lost 2 bases and J lost 6 bases. The DNA of the CDR3 is TGTGCCAGCAGTTTAGCGGGGGGCCCGCGCAATGAGCAGTTCTTC. It codes for CASSLAGGPRNEQFF.